This TCR beta chain was recovered during a study of shared clonotypes between healthy human individuals (dated by TCRdb to the early 2020s). As for the study more broadly: Three men and a couple of women, aged 18 to 49 years, made up the cohort. Leukapheresis yielded between about 0.9 and 10 billion PBMCs per donor. Libraries were prepared and TCR repertoires were sequenced by different laboratories using diverse techniques, in order to increase sequencing depth and limit assay-specific biases. To estimate repertoire size and how much clonotype sharing occurs between individuals, the study deeply sequenced the blood TCR repertoires of 4 to 6 healthy adults. For each donor, three plates each were used for CD4 naive and CD4 memory, two plates were used for CD8 naive, and one plate was used for CD8 memory. The paper as a whole reports these results and caveats: Even with the large sequencing depth, rarefaction of the sorted-subset datasets indicated that sequencing was incomplete. When a few donors were compared, the shared fraction of clonotypes was around 4.6% for naive CD4, 3.5% to 4% for naive CD8, roughly 2.5% for memory CD4, and around 0.37% for memory CD8. Naive subsets generally had larger estimated clonotype richness than memory subsets. Because the study included a small number of donors, the genetic and exposure-history diversity represented was limited. Based on pairwise subsampling, the degree of clonotype sharing among donors was expected to be affected by sequencing depth. Compared with non-shared clonotypes, clonotypes shared by all four sorted-subset donors had higher generation probabilities. Only blood was sampled, and tissue TCR repertoires likely differ from those in blood.

Using the deep immunoSEQ assay, multiplex PCR amplified TCR CDR3 regions from genomic DNA. Genomic DNA extracted from each cell subset was distributed evenly over all wells of several immunoSEQ 96-well plates, and each plate served as one replicate. For sorted subsets, around 200 ng genomic DNA, equal to about 30,000 T cell genomes, was loaded into each replicate PCR. The purified libraries were quantified using a Qubit 3.0 fluorometer, sized with a Bioanalyzer 2100, and then quantified again using the KAPA Library Quantification kit. Every immunoSEQ 96-well plate was sequenced on a separate single-read 150-cycle Illumina NextSeq 550 flow cell. Under the source paper's analysis protocol: The immunoSEQ output contained only junctional sequences without quality scores, so filtering could not match that applied to full-length reads. Sequences were annotated with PyIR, a Python wrapper for IgBLAST v1.9, using IMGT germline references to assign V/J genes and CDR3. Any read was removed if the V/J assignment was weak (E-value above 1e-6), the CDR3 was missing, or the read contained stop codons, out-of-frame junctions, or ambiguous translated residues. V3J clonotypes were defined by identical inferred V gene, J gene, and CDR3 amino acid sequence. Percentage overlap between repertoires was calculated by dividing the number of shared unique clonotypes by the size of the smaller repertoire. Richness of each repertoire was evaluated using RTK rarefaction, the Chao1 estimator, and Recon v2.1 estimates of unobserved clonotypes. Generation probabilities were computed with OLGA for all TCRbeta clonotypes obtained by the gDNA method from a handful of donors. This is the immuneACCESS table as TCRdb keeps it, with only in-frame sequences that have V and J called. A part of the clones is gone; compared with another copy, unresolved V genes explain less than half, and the rest is unexplained. D and trimming come from the DNA, and the V and J calls and clone size come from that table. The sample table shows around 2.1 million clones, and roughly 95% are seen once. Of the sample, approximately 0.13% is held by the ten largest clones.

CDR1 and CDR2, looked up from the germline V gene, are MGHDK and SYGVNS. Trimming removed 3 bases from V and 5 bases from J; the gene matches leave 8 bases unexplained. The CDR3 sequence holds 15 residues, the cysteine and phenylalanine included. Only the CDR3 DNA is retained, 45 bases long and in frame from the first base. A note on this clone: Its binding antigen is unknown. Qualities for individual bases were not recorded, and no much larger clone is one base off.

The donors were healthy, HIV-negative adults with no recently reported acute infections or vaccinations. All donors were Caucasian adults living in Nashville, Tennessee, USA. CD4+ T cells were enriched by magnetic negative selection; naive cells were then positively selected on CD45RA, and the negative fraction formed the memory subset. After blood collection by leukapheresis, PBMCs were isolated using Ficoll-Histopaque density gradient centrifugation and then cryopreserved in the vapor phase of liquid nitrogen. Analytical flow cytometry was used to check the purity and quantity of every magnetically sorted T cell population. Each sorted fraction had its genomic DNA isolated and then quantified by UV absorbance on a Nanodrop 2000c.

The chain employs TRBV25-1 and TRBJ1-1; a stretch of 8 junction bases matches TRBD1. Input material: naive CD4+ T cells sorted from blood. The cell subset or site label on this specimen signifies: CD45RA+ positively selected. The origin of this receptor is a man between 18 and 29 years old in good health. The DNA is as follows: TGTGCCAGCAGTGAGGCTCCAGGGGGCGGGACTGAAGCTTTCTTT. This codes for CASSEAPGGGTEAFF.